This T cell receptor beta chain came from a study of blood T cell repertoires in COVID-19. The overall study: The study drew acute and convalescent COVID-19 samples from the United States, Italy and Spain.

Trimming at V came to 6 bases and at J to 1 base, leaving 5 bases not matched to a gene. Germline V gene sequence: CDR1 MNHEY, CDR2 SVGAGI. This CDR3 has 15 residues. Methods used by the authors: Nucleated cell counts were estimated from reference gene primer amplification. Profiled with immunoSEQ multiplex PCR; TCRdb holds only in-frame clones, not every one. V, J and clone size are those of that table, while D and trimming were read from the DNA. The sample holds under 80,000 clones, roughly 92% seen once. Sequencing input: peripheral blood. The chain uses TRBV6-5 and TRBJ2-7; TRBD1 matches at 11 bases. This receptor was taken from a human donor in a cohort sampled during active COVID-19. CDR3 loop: CASRGGDRGSYEQYF. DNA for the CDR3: TGTGCCAGCAGGGGCGGGGACAGGGGGTCCTACGAGCAGTACTTC.